This is a list of T cell receptor beta chains from one sample in a study of CD8+CD57+ T cells in acquired aplastic anemia. MiXCR was run by TCRdb on the reads, yielding one entry per CDR3 protein. In the table there are about 160,000 distinct CDR3 sequences, 71% of which are singletons. Sequencing was done on a sample of sorted CD4+, CD8+, or CD8+CD57+ T cells (not recorded which) from PBMCs. Receptors originate from a human donor with aplastic anemia. Both conserved end residues are part of each CDR3. D genes are given only for firm matches. Clone size is given for some rows only: seen once, a few or many times, or a class if the clone is expanded.

CDR3	DNA	length	D	V	J	size
CASNRDTNQPQHF	TGTGCCAGCAACCGGGACACCAATCAGCCCCAGCATTTT	13	.	TRBV2	TRBJ1-5	.
CAWSVGVRPLHF	TGTGCCTGGAGTGTAGGGGTAAGACCCCTCCACTTT	12	.	TRBV30	TRBJ1-6	.
CATSRDLTSIEQFF	TGTGCCACCAGCAGAGATCTGACTAGCATTGAGCAGTTCTTC	14	TRBD2	TRBV15	TRBJ2-1	.
CASSFGISGQGDTYEQYF	TGTGCCAGCAGTTTCGGTATCTCAGGACAGGGTGACACCTACGAGCAGTACTTC	18	TRBD1	TRBV6-1	TRBJ2-7	once
CASSAQGGIFGYTF	TGTGCCAGCAGCGCCCAGGGTGGTATCTTTGGCTACACCTTC	14	.	TRBV14	TRBJ1-2	.
CSAVGRDKYSYEQYF	TGCAGTGCAGTTGGGCGGGACAAATATTCCTACGAGCAGTACTTC	15	.	TRBV20-1	TRBJ2-7	.
CASQKDRSYEQYF	TGTGCCAGCCAAAAAGACAGATCCTACGAGCAGTACTTC	13	.	TRBV5-4	TRBJ2-7	.
CSACRGASLLQETQYF	TGCAGTGCTTGCAGGGGGGCCTCCCTCTTACAAGAGACCCAGTACTTC	16	.	TRBV20-1	TRBJ2-5	.
CASSFRQDYGYTF	TGTGCCAGCAGTTTCAGACAGGACTATGGCTACACCTTC	13	.	TRBV12-3/TRBV12-4	TRBJ1-2	few
CASSIDGGGKDEQFF	TGTGCCAGTAGTATAGACGGCGGGGGGAAAGATGAGCAGTTCTTC	15	TRBD2	TRBV19	TRBJ2-1	.
CASSSDSPTDTQYF	TGTGCCAGCAGTTCGGACAGCCCCACAGATACGCAGTATTTT	14	.	TRBV7-8	TRBJ2-3	.
CASSAWGPYNSPLHF	TGTGCCAGCAGTGCCTGGGGACCCTATAATTCACCCCTCCACTTT	15	.	TRBV6-4	TRBJ1-6	.
CASSQDRGQYNSPLHF	TGTGCCAGCAGCCAAGATCGGGGACAGTATAATTCACCCCTCCACTTT	16	TRBD1	TRBV14	TRBJ1-6	few
CASSESSRLLDTIYF	TGCGCCAGCAGTGAGTCGTCCCGCCTTCTAGACACCATATATTTT	15	.	TRBV10-1	TRBJ1-3	.
CASSGDRSYNEQFF	TGTGCCAGCAGTGGGGACAGGTCCTACAATGAGCAGTTCTTC	14	TRBD1	TRBV2	TRBJ2-1	few
CATSVGGSTDTQYF	TGTGCCACCAGTGTCGGTGGTAGCACAGATACGCAGTATTTT	14	.	TRBV24-1	TRBJ2-3	.
CASSSGSYGYTF	TGTGCCAGCAGCTCAGGTTCCTATGGCTACACCTTC	12	.	TRBV4-2	TRBJ1-2	few